This T cell receptor (beta chain) was sequenced in a study of shared clonotypes between healthy human individuals. Study-wide points: Researchers sampled only blood; tissue repertoires likely differ. Of the naive CD4 clonotypes, roughly 5.5% were shared across four donors.

As regards this clone: Its antigen is unknown.

Profiling relied on immunoSEQ multiplex PCR, and the TCRdb table lists in-frame clones only, not all of them. The data show over 2,000,000 clones, around 95% seen once. Naive CD8 cells comprised CD45RO-negative, CCR7-positively selected cells, excluding terminally differentiated effector memory CD45RA+ cells. Germline-derived CDR1 and CDR2 are SGHVS and FQNEAQ. The CDR3 has 16 residues. The ends were cut back, 2 bases at V and 0 bases at J, with 11 bases in the middle. This rearrangement joins TRBV7-8 to TRBJ2-1; D unclear. The clonotype was recovered from a man younger than 35 in good health. Some clones in this sample may be carry-over from other donors' samples. Sequenced input: naive CD8+ T cells from PBMCs. CDR3 in amino acids: CASSLSRPSSYNEQFF. The CDR3 nucleotides read TGTGCCAGCAGCTTAAGCAGGCCTAGCTCCTACAATGAGCAGTTCTTC. Using reference TRBV7-8 and TRBJ2-1 for the parts outside the CDR3, the full variable domain is GAGVSQSPRYKVAKRGQDVALRCDPISGHVSLFWYQQALGQGPEFLTYFQNEAQLDKSGLPSDRFFAERPEGSVSTLKIQRTQQEDSAVYLCASSLSRPSSYNEQFFGPGTRLTVL.